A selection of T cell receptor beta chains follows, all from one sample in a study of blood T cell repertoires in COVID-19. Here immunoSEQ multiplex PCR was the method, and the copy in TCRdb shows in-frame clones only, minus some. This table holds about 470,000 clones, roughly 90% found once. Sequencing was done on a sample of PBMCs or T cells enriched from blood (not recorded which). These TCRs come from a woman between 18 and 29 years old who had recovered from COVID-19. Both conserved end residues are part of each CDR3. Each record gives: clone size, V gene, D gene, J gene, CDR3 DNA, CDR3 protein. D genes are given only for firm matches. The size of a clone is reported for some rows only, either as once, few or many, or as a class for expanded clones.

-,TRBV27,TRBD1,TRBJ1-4,TGTGCCAGCAGTCCAAACACAGGGGGCCCTAATGAAAAACTGTTTTTT,CASSPNTGGPNEKLFF
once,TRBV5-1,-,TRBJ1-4,TGCGCCAGCAGCCCCAACCCCTCAGATGCCACTAATGAAAAACTGTTTTTT,CASSPNPSDATNEKLFF
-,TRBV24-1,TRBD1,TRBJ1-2,TGTGCCACCAGTCCCGGGACAGAGTATGGCTACACCTTC,CATSPGTEYGYTF
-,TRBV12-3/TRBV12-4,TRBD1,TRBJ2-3,TGTGCCAGCAACCACAGGGGCGGAAATACGCAGTATTTT,CASNHRGGNTQYF
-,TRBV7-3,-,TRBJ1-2,TGTGCCAGCAGCTTAAAATCCTCCGGCCGTCGGGAACTATGGAACTATGGCTACACCTTC,CASSLKSSGRRELWNYGYTF
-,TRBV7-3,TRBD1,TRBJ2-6,TGTGCCAGCAGCTTATTGGGGACAGTCTCTGGGGCCAACGTCCTGACTTTC,CASSLLGTVSGANVLTF
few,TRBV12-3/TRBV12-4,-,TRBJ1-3,TGTGCCTGTGGGTCGCGGCAAAACACCATATATTTT,CACGSRQNTIYF
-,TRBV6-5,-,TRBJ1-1,TGTGCCAGCACCATAGGGGACACTGAAGCTTTCTTT,CASTIGDTEAFF
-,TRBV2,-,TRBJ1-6,TGTGCCAGCAGTGGAGGGCAGGGGATCGTCTCTTCACCCCTCCACTTT,CASSGGQGIVSSPLHF
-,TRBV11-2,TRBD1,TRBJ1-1,TGTGCCAGCAGCTTAGGGCGCGACAGGGAAACTGAAGCTTTCTTT,CASSLGRDRETEAFF
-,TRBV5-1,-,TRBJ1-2,TGCGCCAGCAGTCCTACCTCAGGGGAGATCACTAACTATGGCTACACCTTC,CASSPTSGEITNYGYTF
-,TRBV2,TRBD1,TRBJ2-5,TGTGCCAGCAGCCGGGACAGCCAAGAGACCCAGTACTTC,CASSRDSQETQYF
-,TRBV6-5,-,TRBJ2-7,TGTGCCAGCAACCCGGGAGGGGGCCCCTACGAGCAGTACTTC,CASNPGGGPYEQYF
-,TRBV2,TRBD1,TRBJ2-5,TGTGCCAGCAGTACCCAATCTACAGGGGGCGGAGAGACCCAGTACTTC,CASSTQSTGGGETQYF
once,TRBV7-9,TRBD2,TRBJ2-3,TGTGCCAGCAGTAGGAGCGGGGGGTACACAGATACGCAGTATTTT,CASSRSGGYTDTQYF
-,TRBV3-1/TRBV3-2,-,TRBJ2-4,TGTGCCAGCAGCCAAGATCCGGACATTCAGTACTTC,CASSQDPDIQYF
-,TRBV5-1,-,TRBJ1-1,TGCGCCAGCAGCTCGGGAGCTGGGGGCACTGAAGCTTTCTTT,CASSSGAGGTEAFF
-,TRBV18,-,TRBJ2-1,TGTGCCAGCTCCCCCTGGACAAACCCTGGAAACAATGAGCAGTTCTTC,CASSPWTNPGNNEQFF
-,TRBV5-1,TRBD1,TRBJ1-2,TGCGCCAGCAGCTTGGAGGGACAGCTATATGGCTACACCTTC,CASSLEGQLYGYTF
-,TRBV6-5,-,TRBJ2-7,TGTGCCAGCAGACATACAGGGCTGGTCTACGAGCAGTACTTC,CASRHTGLVYEQYF
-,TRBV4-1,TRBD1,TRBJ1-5,TGCGCCAGCAGCCCGGACAGGGAACAGCCCCAGCATTTT,CASSPDREQPQHF
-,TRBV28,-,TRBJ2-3,TGTGCCAGCATTCCCAGAGGGACTCCTCTAGATACGCAGTATTTT,CASIPRGTPLDTQYF
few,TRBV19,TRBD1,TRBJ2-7,TGTGCCAGTAGTCCGGACAGGGAACCCTACGAGCAGTACTTC,CASSPDREPYEQYF
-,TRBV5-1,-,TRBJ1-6,TGCGCCAGCAGCTTGGGGGGCAGCTTAAATTCACCCCTCCACTTT,CASSLGGSLNSPLHF
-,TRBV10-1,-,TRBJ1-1,TGCGCCAGCAGTGAGTCTGGAGTGGAGGGGAAAGCTTTCTTT,CASSESGVEGKAFF
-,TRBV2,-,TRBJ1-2,TGTGCCAGCCAAGCCTTTGGCTACACCTTC,CASQAFGYTF
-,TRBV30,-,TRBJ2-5,TGTGCCTGGACTACAGGTGGGGGGCAAGAGACCCAGTACTTC,CAWTTGGGQETQYF
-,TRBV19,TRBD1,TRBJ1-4,TGTGCCAGTATGAGACAGGGAATAAATGAAAAACTGTTTTTT,CASMRQGINEKLFF
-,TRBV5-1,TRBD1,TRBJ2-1,TGCGCCAGCAGCGAGGGGACAGGGGGCAATGAGCAGTTCTTC,CASSEGTGGNEQFF
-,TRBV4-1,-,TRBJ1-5,TGCGCCAGCAGCCAAGATACGGAGGTGTATCAGCCCCAGCATTTT,CASSQDTEVYQPQHF
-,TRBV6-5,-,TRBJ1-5,TGTGCCAGCAGCCCCGGGAGGAGCGGGCAGCCCCAGCATTTT,CASSPGRSGQPQHF
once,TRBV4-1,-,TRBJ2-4,TGCGCCAGCAGCCAAGGAGGGGGGGCAGGGCGTTTTCAGTACTTC,CASSQGGGAGRFQYF
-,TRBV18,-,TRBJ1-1,TGTGCCAGCTCACCAATATCGGTGAACACTGAAGCTTTCTTT,CASSPISVNTEAFF
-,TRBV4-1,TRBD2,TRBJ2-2,TGCGCCAGCAGCCAAGCCCCGGGACTAAGCGGGGAGCTGTTTTTT,CASSQAPGLSGELFF
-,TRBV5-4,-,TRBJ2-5,TGTGCCAGCAGCTTCGGAGATTTTCAAGAGACCCAGTACTTC,CASSFGDFQETQYF
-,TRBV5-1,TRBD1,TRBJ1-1,TGCGCCAGCAGCTTGGTACAGGGGGCTTTAAACACTGAAGCTTTCTTT,CASSLVQGALNTEAFF
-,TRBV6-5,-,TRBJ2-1,TGTGCCAGCAGTTACTCGGGGGGAGGTCAAGAGCAGTTCTTC,CASSYSGGGQEQFF
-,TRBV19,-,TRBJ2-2,TGTGCCAGTAGTTTGCGGGGGCCCCGTTGGGGGGAGCTGTTTTTT,CASSLRGPRWGELFF
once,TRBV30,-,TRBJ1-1,TGTGCCTGGAGTGCGGGGGATGGTGAAGCTTTCTTT,CAWSAGDGEAFF
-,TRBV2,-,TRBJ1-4,TGTGCCAGCAGTTCCCTAACTTCTACTAATGAAAAACTGTTTTTT,CASSSLTSTNEKLFF
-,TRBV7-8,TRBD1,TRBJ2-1,TGTGCCAGCAGCCTCCGGGACAGGGGATTCAATGAGCAGTTCTTC,CASSLRDRGFNEQFF
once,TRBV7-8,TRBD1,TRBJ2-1,TGTGCCAGCCGCGAGGGACAGGGAGGCAATGAGCAGTTCTTC,CASREGQGGNEQFF
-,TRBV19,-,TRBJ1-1,TGTGCCAGTACTCCCAACGGAGTTAACACTGAAGCTTTCTTT,CASTPNGVNTEAFF
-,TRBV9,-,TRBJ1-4,TGTGCCAGCAGTCTTCGACAGGATGAAAAACTGTTTTTT,CASSLRQDEKLFF
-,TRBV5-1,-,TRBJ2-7,TGCGCCAGCAGCTTGGCCCTCGGAGGGAGCTCCTACGAGCAGTACTTC,CASSLALGGSSYEQYF
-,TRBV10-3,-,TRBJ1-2,TGTGCCATCAGTGAGGGAGAGGGTAGCCCAGATGGCTACACCTTC,CAISEGEGSPDGYTF
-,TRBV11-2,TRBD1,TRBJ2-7,TGTGCCAGCAGCTTAGGTGGGACAGGTGGAGTCGAGCAGTACTTC,CASSLGGTGGVEQYF
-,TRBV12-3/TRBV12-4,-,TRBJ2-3,TGTGCCAGCAGTACCGGGTCCTATACGCAGTATTTT,CASSTGSYTQYF
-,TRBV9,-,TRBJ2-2,TGTGCCAGCAGTCTTAACACCGGGGAGCTGTTTTTT,CASSLNTGELFF
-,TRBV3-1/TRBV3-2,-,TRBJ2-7,TGTGCCAGCAGCCAAGACAGTACATCCTACGAGCAGTACTTC,CASSQDSTSYEQYF